One sample yielded the 12 T cell receptor beta chains listed below, sequenced in a study of prognosis after radiotherapy for stage I lung cancer. Amplification of the TCR beta CDR3 (from genomic DNA) was done by two-round multiplex PCR. Round one of PCR was performed, and it used primers specific to each TRBV and TRBJ gene. TCRdb re-called the multiplex PCR reads through MiXCR, storing one row per CDR3 protein. The sample contains some 38,000 distinct CDR3 sequences, roughly 25% of which appear only once. The specimen comprised PBMCs, sampled before or after stereotactic body radiation therapy (not recorded which). Receptors were obtained from a donor of 50 years or more with non-small cell lung cancer.

This clonotype was seen only a few times. This rearrangement joins TRBV4-2 to TRBJ1-5, with D tentatively TRBD1 (5 bases). The V and J ends lost 4 bases and 4 bases respectively, with 14 bases between them. CDR3 size: 15 residues. Germline lookup yields CDR1 LGHNA and CDR2 YNFKEQ. The CDR3 nucleotides are TGTGCCAGCAGCCCAAGGGCCAGGGCTAATCAGCCCCAGCATTTT. As protein: CASSPRARANQPQHF.

This clonotype came up many times. This rearrangement joins TRBV5-1 to TRBJ1-1; maybe TRBD1 (6 bases). The length of the CDR3 is 14 residues. The V and J ends lost 0 bases and 3 bases respectively, with 9 bases between them. Germline V gene data show CDR1 as SGHRS and CDR2 as YFSETQ. CDR3 protein: CASSLARTDTEAFF. As DNA, the CDR3 is TGCGCCAGCAGCTTGGCCAGGACAGACACTGAAGCTTTCTTT.

Remarks on this clonotype: A far larger clone is one nucleotide away, so this likely arose from a read error. The V gene is TRBV7-2, the J gene TRBJ2-5; 7 nucleotides line up with TRBD2. TRBJ2-1 explains the end of the DNA better; the J call may be wrong. This CDR3 spans 14 amino acids. Germline CDR1 is SGHTA and CDR2 is FQGNSA. The CDR3 DNA reads as TGTGCCAGCAGCTTAGTCCTAGCGGTCAATGAGCAGTTCTTC. This sequence encodes CASSLVLAVNEQFF.

The table lists this clonotype with many counts. The J gene is TRBJ1-6, the V gene TRBV30; 10 bases agree with TRBD1. V lost 6 bases, J lost 9 bases, and 14 bases stayed unmatched. This CDR3 spans 16 amino acids. The germline gives CDR1 GTSNPN, CDR2 SVGIG (reference sequence). CDR3 sequence (DNA): TGTGCCTGCGGCGGGGACAGGGGTTCTTTTGGTTCACCCCTCCACTTT. Residues: CACGGDRGSFGSPLHF.

This clonotype was observed at least ten times. The gene calls are TRBV7-3 and TRBJ2-1, with 12 bases identical to TRBD2. Germline-derived CDR1 and CDR2 are SGHTA and FQGTGA. V dropped 3 bases and J dropped 9; count of bases not matched to a gene: 6. There are 15 residues in the CDR3. The CDR3 sequence: CASSFLAGGPVEQFF. CDR3 nucleotide sequence: TGTGCCAGCAGCTTCCTAGCGGGAGGGCCGGTTGAGCAGTTCTTC.

In its sample, this clonotype was seen many times. J is TRBJ1-4 and V is TRBV20-1, with D possibly being TRBD1 (5 bases). This CDR3 spans 14 amino acids. The V end was cut by 6 bases, the J end by 5 bases, with 16 bases between. Germline assignment: CDR1 DFQATT and CDR2 SNEGSKA (reference sequence). CDR3 coding DNA: TGCAGTGCGCCTGGGGGAGGGATGAATGAAAAACTGTTTTTT. Amino acids: CSAPGGGMNEKLFF.

Judged by abundance, this clonotype is medium-sized. As DNA, the CDR3 is TGCGCCAGCAGCTTTGAGCGACAGAACACCGGGGAGCTGTTTTTT. This gives the protein CASSFERQNTGELFF. This rearrangement joins TRBV5-1 to TRBJ2-2; the D is unclear. This CDR3 spans 15 amino acids. Trimming cost V 2 bases and J 1 base, with 9 bases left between them. The germline CDR1 and CDR2 sequences are SGHRS and YFSETQ.

This clonotype was observed many times. This rearrangement joins TRBV5-1 to TRBJ2-3; D gene unclear. The CDR3 sequence is 12 residues long. CDR1 is SGHRS and CDR2 is YFSETQ in the germline V gene. V was pared by 3 bases and J by 5 bases, with 7 bases between. The CDR3 bases are TGCGCCAGCAGCTCCCATCTAGATACGCAGTATTTT. Translation: CASSSHLDTQYF.

This chain uses TRBV24-1 with TRBJ2-3; 14 positions match TRBD2. CDR1 KGHDR and CDR2 SFDVKD come from the germline V gene. This CDR3 region has 17 residues. Unmatched junction bases numbered 10, after V lost 4 bases and J lost 8 bases. CDR3: CATSEPPGLAGVSTQYF. The CDR3 DNA is TGTGCCACCAGTGAGCCACCGGGACTAGCGGGGGTCAGTACGCAGTATTTT.

This clonotype was observed at least ten times. The V call is TRBV6-1, the J call TRBJ2-2, with D perhaps TRBD2 (5 bases). The germline CDR1 and CDR2 sequences are MNHNS and SASEGT. Trimming stripped 5 bases from V and 2 bases from J, with 12 bases between. The CDR3 runs 15 residues. The DNA of the CDR3 is TGTGCCAGCAGTAGTGCCGGGGAAAACACCGGGGAGCTGTTTTTT. Its translation is CASSSAGENTGELFF.

To note about this clonotype: A much more abundant neighbour one base away suggests this may be a read error. The chain joins TRBV10-3 to TRBJ2-2; possible D gene TRBD1, 7 bases. Germline values: CDR1 ENHRY, CDR2 SYGVKD. The CDR3 has 14 amino acids. CDR3 amino acids: CAVSRTGEDGELFF. The CDR3 nucleotides are TGTGCCGTCAGTAGAACAGGGGAGGACGGGGAGCTGTTTTTT.

Concerning this clonotype itself: An end of the junction does not agree with germline; a read error may underlie this. In DNA form, the CDR3 reads TGTGCCAGCAGCCAAGGAGACGAGGGGCTAGGGTATGGCTACGCCTTC. Encoded protein: CASSQGDEGLGYGYAF. This chain joins TRBV9 and TRBJ1-2, with D perhaps TRBD1 (5 bases). This CDR3 is 16 amino acids long. Looked up from germline, CDR1 is SGDLS and CDR2 is YYNGEE.